This record concerns one T cell receptor beta chain sequence. Germline CDR1 MNHEY, CDR2 SVGAGI. Unmatched junction bases numbered 8, after V lost 6 bases and J lost 10 bases. The CDR3 totals 13 residues. Researchers ran the PCR with 60 Vbeta and 13 Jbeta primers. Assay: immunoSEQ multiplex PCR; the TCRdb copy retains only in-frame clones and omits some. The sample contains about 55,000 clones, about 84% of which appear only once. The data stem from a study of cytomegalovirus exposure and HLA in healthy donors. For the study at large: Within an early data release were around 80 million unique TCRs drawn from HLA-typed donors.

The sequence was collected from a young man in good health and CMV-seronegative. The sample was PBMCs. This sequence joins TRBV6-5 and TRBJ2-1, with 8 bases lining up with TRBD2. The CDR3 reads CASRSGGIKEQFF. The CDR3 DNA follows: TGTGCCAGCAGAAGCGGGGGCATAAAGGAGCAGTTCTTC.